This TCR beta chain was captured by sequencing in a study of breast tumors, draining lymph nodes, adjacent tissues (dated by TCRdb to 2016 to 2018). For context, the study as a whole: In breast cancer patients, the study compared the TCR beta repertoires of tumor, adjacent nontumor tissue and axillary lymph nodes. The study aimed to assess the relationships and possible T-cell exchange between tumor, surrounding tissue and draining lymph node repertoires in human breast cancer.

Lymph node samples came from the axillary draining lymph nodes of breast cancer patients. Regarding this clonotype: No cognate antigen has been identified for it. There are no base qualities to consult, and no much larger clone falls within one base.

This sample was sequenced with an Illumina HiSeq 2000. Multiplex PCR amplification was used to generate the TCR beta chain libraries. High-throughput sequencing was used to analyze the amplified TCR beta chain products. In TCRdb, the public reads were trimmed at Q25 with fastp and aligned with MiXCR, with productive beta chains retained. Every entry covers one CDR3 protein and lists the most common genes and DNA from its rows. For this sample there are under 250,000 distinct CDR3 sequences; 32% appear just once. 1.4% of the sample belongs to the ten largest clones. Broader findings and caveats from the paper: T-cell repertoire diversity in tumors was found to be lower than in lymph nodes but higher than in nontumor tissue, and preferential V and J gene usage was observed. In luminal-like breast cancer, tumor and nontumor tissue repertoires resembled each other significantly more than in basal-like breast cancer. The data were considered consistent with most tumor T cells being derived from the lymph node and subsequently expanding within tumor tissue. Rather than being directly demonstrated, the conclusion that tumor T cells originate in lymph nodes was presented as consistent with a hypothesis.

The sequenced sample consisted of axillary lymph node tissue. The clonotype comes from a female donor with breast cancer. Some clones in this sample may be carry-over from other donors' samples.

At the DNA level, the sequence is TGTGCCATCAGTGGAGCTCCGGGACAGGGGACTGAAGCTTTCTTT. It translates to CAISGAPGQGTEAFF. The chain was built from TRBV10-3 and TRBJ1-1; the central 10 bases match TRBD1. V trim: 4 bases; J trim: 5 bases; unmatched bases: 7. The CDR3 spans 15 residues, from the cysteine through the phenylalanine. Only the CDR3 region is kept as DNA, spanning 45 bases read in frame from base 1. Based on the germline V gene, the CDR1 and CDR2 sequences are ENHRY and SYGVKD.